The next 15 T cell receptor beta chains were all read from a single sample in a study of control samples from healthy donors and cancer patients. Assay: immunoSEQ multiplex PCR; the TCRdb copy retains only in-frame clones and omits some. The table lists around 100,000 clones, approximately 86% of them singletons, with over 12% in the top ten. Sequencing used blood. The receptors shown here come from a man younger than 40 in good health.

The V gene is TRBV6-5, the J gene TRBJ2-1; D remains unclear. V lost 6 bases and J 4 bases, leaving 10 bases between the germline ends. This CDR3 comprises 13 residues. The germline gives CDR1 MNHEY, CDR2 SVGAGI. CDR3 protein: CASRDLEYNEQFF. For the CDR3, the DNA is TGTGCCAGCAGAGACCTAGAATACAATGAGCAGTTCTTC.

The chain employs TRBV27 and TRBJ2-1; the D is unclear. Per germline, CDR1 MNHEY and CDR2 SMNVEV (reference sequence). The CDR3 loop spans 14 amino acids. V dropped 6 bases and J dropped 3 bases, with 12 bases sitting between them. DNA for the CDR3: TGTGCCAGCAGCCACCGACACGACTACAATGAGCAGTTCTTC. Its translation: CASSHRHDYNEQFF.

The rearrangement links TRBV5-1 to TRBJ1-1; D is perhaps TRBD1 (5 bases). The CDR3 is 14 residues long. The germline CDR1 and CDR2 sequences are SGHRS and YFSETQ. V lost 0 bases and J lost 2, with 8 bases in between. The CDR3 protein is CASSLVRANTEAFF. In DNA, the CDR3 is TGCGCCAGCAGCTTGGTCAGGGCCAACACTGAAGCTTTCTTT.

This clone was recorded only once. This chain links TRBV10-2 with TRBJ2-2, with 13 bases that match TRBD2. The germline V gene encodes CDR1 WSHSY and CDR2 SAAADI. V dropped 6 bases and J dropped 3; count of bases not matched to a gene: 7. The CDR3 has 17 residues. Here the CDR3 reads CASSHGLAGDYTGELFF. For the CDR3, the DNA is TGCGCCAGCAGCCACGGACTAGCGGGGGATTACACCGGGGAGCTGTTTTTT.

A few counts support this clone. This sequence joins TRBV4-1 and TRBJ2-7; TRBD2 matches 10 bases. The CDR3 contains 15 residues. V dropped 2 bases and J dropped 3; count of bases not matched to a gene: 4. The V gene's germline CDR1 is MGHRA and CDR2 YSYEKL. CDR3 amino acids: CASSQPGLAYYEQYF. In nucleotides, the CDR3 is TGCGCCAGCAGCCAACCGGGACTAGCGTACTACGAGCAGTACTTC.

The chain couples TRBV2 to TRBJ1-1; 9 positions agree with TRBD1. Per the germline V gene, CDR1 is SNHLY and CDR2 is FYNNEI. Unmatched junction bases numbered 9, after V lost 7 bases and J lost 3 bases. This CDR3 contains 15 residues. In nucleotides, the CDR3 is TGTGCCAGCAAAGGGACAGGGCGTTCAGACACTGAAGCTTTCTTT. As protein: CASKGTGRSDTEAFF.

This chain links TRBV7-3 with TRBJ2-6; 9 bases agree with TRBD1. V was clipped by 5 bases and J by 4 bases; unmatched bases: 9. This CDR3 has 17 amino acids. Germline V gene lookup returns CDR1 SGHTA and CDR2 FQGTGA. CDR3 sequence reads: CASSKQGARSGANVLTF. The CDR3 bases are TGTGCCAGCAGCAAACAGGGGGCTCGATCAGGGGCCAACGTCCTGACTTTC.

The CDR3 coding sequence is TGTGCCAGCAGTCTACAGGCCTACGAGCAGTACTTC. Translation: CASSLQAYEQYF. This sequence joins TRBV28 and TRBJ2-7, with TRBD1 as a possible D gene (5 bases). Trimming stripped 5 bases from V and 2 bases from J, with 7 bases between. The CDR3 loop spans 12 amino acids. Germline CDR1 is MDHEN and CDR2 is SYDVKM.

V usage is TRBV11-2 and J usage is TRBJ2-1; TRBD2 might be the D (5 bases). Per germline, CDR1 SGHAT and CDR2 FQNNGV. Trimming removed 4 bases at V and 4 bases at J, with 17 bases between. This CDR3 spans 16 amino acids. CDR3 protein: CASSSVRASIYNEQFF. The CDR3 DNA sequence: TGTGCCAGCAGCTCTGTTCGGGCTAGCATTTACAATGAGCAGTTCTTC.

The table lists this clone with a few counts. The rearrangement joins TRBV28 to TRBJ1-3, with D hard to call. The CDR3 totals 14 residues. V was clipped by 4 bases and J by 4 bases, with 11 bases between them. Germline V CDR1 and CDR2: MDHEN, SYDVKM. CDR3 amino acids: CASSWRDIGNTIYF. CDR3 in DNA: TGTGCCAGCAGTTGGCGGGATATCGGAAACACCATATATTTT.

The chain couples TRBV25-1 to TRBJ2-1, with D unclear. Deletions cut 4 bases from V and 9 bases from J, with 7 bases between. This CDR3 region has 11 residues. The germline CDR1 and CDR2 sequences are MGHDK and SYGVNS. The CDR3 DNA sequence: TGTGCCAGCAGTGTCAAGATTGAGCAGTTCTTC. This sequence encodes CASSVKIEQFF.

This clone was seen more than once but under ten times. The chain has TRBV4-2 and TRBJ2-7; D possibly corresponds to TRBD2 (7 bases). Germline CDR1 LGHNA, CDR2 YNFKEQ. V lost 0 bases, J lost 4 bases, and 19 bases lay in between. The CDR3 has 17 amino acids. The CDR3 is CASSQEWSGTRQYEQYF. For the CDR3, the DNA is TGTGCCAGCAGCCAAGAATGGAGCGGGACAAGGCAGTACGAGCAGTACTTC.

V and J are TRBV6-5 and TRBJ2-6; D unclear. Trimming took off 6 bases at V and 1 base at J, with 10 bases between the two ends. Looked up from germline, CDR1 is MNHEY and CDR2 is SVGAGI. CDR3 length: 15 residues. The CDR3 DNA reads TGTGCCAGCAGCCCCGTAGAGTCTGGGGCCAACGTCCTGACTTTC. Its translation: CASSPVESGANVLTF.

The genes are TRBV5-8 and TRBJ1-5; D uncertain. Germline V gives CDR1 SGHTS, CDR2 YDEGEE. Trimming pared 5 bases from V and 4 bases from J, leaving 19 bases between. The CDR3 loop spans 16 amino acids. CDR3 loop: CASRLYFGETNQPQHF. CDR3 nucleotide sequence: TGTGCCAGCAGACTTTATTTTGGGGAGACAAATCAGCCCCAGCATTTT.

V and J are TRBV11-2 and TRBJ2-5; 11 nucleotides line up with TRBD1. V dropped 5 bases and J dropped 1; count of bases not matched to a gene: 12. This CDR3 is built from 18 residues. Germline CDR1 and CDR2: SGHAT and FQNNGV. The CDR3 nucleotides are TGTGCCAGCAGCCTCTTCACCGGGACAGGGGGACCCCAAGAGACCCAGTACTTC. Residues: CASSLFTGTGGPQETQYF.